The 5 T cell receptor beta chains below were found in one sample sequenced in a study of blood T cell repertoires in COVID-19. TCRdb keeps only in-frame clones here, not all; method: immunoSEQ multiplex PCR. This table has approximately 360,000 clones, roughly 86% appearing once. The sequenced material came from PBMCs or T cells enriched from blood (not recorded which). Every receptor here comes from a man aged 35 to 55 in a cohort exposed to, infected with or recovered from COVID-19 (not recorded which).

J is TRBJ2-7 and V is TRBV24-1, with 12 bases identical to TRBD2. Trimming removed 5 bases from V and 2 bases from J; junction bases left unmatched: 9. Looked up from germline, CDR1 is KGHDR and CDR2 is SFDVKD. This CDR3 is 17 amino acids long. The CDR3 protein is CATSAPSGRAGAYEQYF. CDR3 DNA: TGTGCCACCAGTGCCCCTAGCGGGAGGGCCGGCGCCTACGAGCAGTACTTC.

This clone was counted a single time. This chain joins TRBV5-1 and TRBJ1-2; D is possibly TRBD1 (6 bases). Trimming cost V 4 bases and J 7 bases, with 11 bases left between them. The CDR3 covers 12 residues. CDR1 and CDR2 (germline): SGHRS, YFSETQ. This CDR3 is CASSLNRVGYTF. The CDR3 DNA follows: TGCGCCAGCAGCCTCAACAGGGTTGGCTACACCTTC.

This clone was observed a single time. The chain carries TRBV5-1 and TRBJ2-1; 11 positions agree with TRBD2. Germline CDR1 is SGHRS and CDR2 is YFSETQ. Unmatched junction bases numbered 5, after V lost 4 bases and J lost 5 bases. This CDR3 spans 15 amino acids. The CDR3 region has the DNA TGCGCCAGCAGCGCTGGACTAGCGGGCCACAATGAGCAGTTCTTC. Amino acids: CASSAGLAGHNEQFF.

CDR3 loop: CASSSGQGRDEQYF. Written as DNA, the CDR3 is TGCGCCAGCAGCTCGGGACAGGGCCGAGACGAGCAGTACTTC. The chain uses TRBV5-1 and TRBJ2-7, with 9 bases aligning to TRBD1. The CDR3 is made up of 14 amino acids. Looked up from germline, CDR1 is SGHRS and CDR2 is YFSETQ. Losses at the gene ends were 3 bases for V and 5 bases for J; bases not matched to a gene: 6.

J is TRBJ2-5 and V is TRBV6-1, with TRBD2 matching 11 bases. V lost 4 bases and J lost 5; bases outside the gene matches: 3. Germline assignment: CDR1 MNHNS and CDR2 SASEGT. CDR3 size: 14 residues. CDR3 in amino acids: CASSVAGGEETQYF. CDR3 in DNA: TGTGCCAGCAGTGTAGCGGGAGGGGAGGAGACCCAGTACTTC.